The rows below give T cell receptor beta chains drawn from one sample of a study of blood T cell repertoires in COVID-19. Clones were read by immunoSEQ multiplex PCR, and TCRdb kept only the in-frame ones, dropping some. In the table there are 55,000 to 75,000 clones, around 87% of which are singletons. Specimen: peripheral blood. These TCRs come from a human donor with active COVID-19. The donor label of this sample is uncertain. The CDR3 runs from the conserved cysteine through the conserved F or W. D genes are given only for firm matches. The listing skips clone size in some rows; elsewhere it reads once, few, many or a size class.

>TRBV24-1|NA|TRBJ2-1|NA
TGTGCCACCAGCCCAATAGGGGGACCCTACAATGAGCAGTTCTTC
CATSPIGGPYNEQFF
>TRBV28|TRBD2|TRBJ2-3|once
TGTGCCAGCATCCCAAGTAGAGGGAGGGCAGCCGATACGCAGTATTTT
CASIPSRGRAADTQYF
>TRBV11-3|TRBD1|TRBJ1-4|once
TGTGCCAGCAGCCTCGGACAGGGTCCGGAAAAACTGTTTTTT
CASSLGQGPEKLFF
>TRBV11-2|TRBD1|TRBJ1-4|NA
TGTGCCAGCATGAGGGGGACAGGGGGGTTGACTAATGAAAAACTGTTTTTT
CASMRGTGGLTNEKLFF
>TRBV5-1|NA|TRBJ2-5|NA
TGCGCCAGCAGCTTGGGGACAGCCCTACAAGAGACCCAGTACTTC
CASSLGTALQETQYF
>TRBV2|TRBD1|TRBJ1-5|NA
TGTGCCAGCAGTCCCGGGACAGGGAATTATCAGCCCCAGCATTTT
CASSPGTGNYQPQHF
>TRBV29-1|TRBD1|TRBJ1-5|once
TGCAGCGTAGGACAGGCTGATCAGCCCCAGCATTTT
CSVGQADQPQHF
>TRBV28|NA|TRBJ1-5|NA
TGTGCCAGCTCCCGCCCACATAGCAATCAGCCCCAGCATTTT
CASSRPHSNQPQHF
>TRBV27|NA|TRBJ1-5|NA
TGTGCCAGCAGTTCGAACAGTCATCAGCCCCAGCATTTT
CASSSNSHQPQHF
>TRBV19|NA|TRBJ1-5|NA
TGTGCCAGTAGTATCGGTCCCCCTGCACAGCCCCAGCATTTT
CASSIGPPAQPQHF
>TRBV3-1/TRBV3-2|NA|TRBJ1-5|once
TGTGCCAGCAGCCAAGCGGGGGGGAGCAATCAGCCCCAGCATTTT
CASSQAGGSNQPQHF
>TRBV9|NA|TRBJ2-1|NA
TGTGCCAGCAGCGTAGCTTTGGAGAATGAGCAGTTCTTC
CASSVALENEQFF
>TRBV9|TRBD1|TRBJ1-2|NA
TGTGCCAGCAGCGCCATGGACAGGGGAACCACTGGCTACACCTTC
CASSAMDRGTTGYTF
>TRBV5-4|NA|TRBJ2-3|NA
TGTGCCAGCAGCTTATACGCGGGATCAGATACGCAGTATTTT
CASSLYAGSDTQYF
>TRBV19|TRBD1|TRBJ1-1|few
TGTGCCAGTACCCTCCGGACAGGGACGGGAACTGAAGCTTTCTTT
CASTLRTGTGTEAFF
>TRBV7-8|NA|TRBJ2-7|NA
TGTGCCAGCACGCTTAGGACTGGGTACGAGCAGTACTTC
CASTLRTGYEQYF
>TRBV11-2|NA|TRBJ2-7|NA
TGTGCCAGCAGCTTAGATCTTGCACTAGCTCAGCAGTACTTC
CASSLDLALAQQYF
>TRBV9|NA|TRBJ2-7|NA
TGTGCCAGCAGCGCGACAGGACAGTCCTACGAGCAGTACTTC
CASSATGQSYEQYF
>TRBV6-5|NA|TRBJ2-7|NA
TGTGCCAGCACTGGCGGGGCTCAACCCTACGAGCAGTACTTC
CASTGGAQPYEQYF
>TRBV9|TRBD1|TRBJ1-3|NA
TGTGCCAGCAGCGCAGGACGGACAGGACTTTCTGGAAACACCATATATTTT
CASSAGRTGLSGNTIYF
>TRBV5-1|TRBD2|TRBJ2-1|NA
TGCGCCAGCAGCTTTGCGGGAGACGGCAATGAGCAGTTCTTC
CASSFAGDGNEQFF
>TRBV2|NA|TRBJ1-6|medium-sized
TGTGCCAGCAGTGACGACGCGGGGTCACCCCTCCACTTT
CASSDDAGSPLHF
>TRBV28|TRBD1|TRBJ1-2|once
TGTGCCAGCACGACAGGGTCGAACTATGGCTACACCTTC
CASTTGSNYGYTF
>TRBV7-9|TRBD1|TRBJ1-1|NA
TGTGCCAGCAGCTTCCCCGGACAGGGGATCAACACTGAAGCTTTCTTT
CASSFPGQGINTEAFF